The 16 T cell receptor beta chains below come from one sample, sequenced in a study of T cells expressing NK-cell markers. From its re-call of the 5' RACE reads, TCRdb lists each CDR3 protein once, without DNA. The sample data list about 460,000 distinct CDR3 sequences. The sample consisted of blood T cells: a sorted CD56 or NKG2C T cell subset, CD4+ or CD8+ T cells, or bulk PBMC T cells (not recorded which). These receptors all stem from a woman aged 45-65 years in good health.

The chain couples TRBV28 to TRBJ2-1; TCRdb picks TRBD2, but there is no DNA to check that call. This CDR3 has 14 residues. Germline loops: CDR1 MDHEN, CDR2 SYDVKM. CDR3 residues: CASTPTVAGNEQFF.

The chain links TRBV6-5 to TRBJ1-2; TCRdb's D gene call, TRBD1, goes unchecked for lack of DNA. Germline CDR1 MNHEY, CDR2 SVGAGI. There are 13 residues in the CDR3. The chain's CDR3 is CASRPGSLYGYTF.

The gene calls are TRBV24-1 and TRBJ2-3; TCRdb gives TRBD2 as the D gene, but with no DNA this cannot be confirmed. Germline values: CDR1 KGHDR, CDR2 SFDVKD. This CDR3 spans 17 amino acids. CDR3 amino acids: CATSDLPPGLAGGSQYF.

This sequence joins TRBV6-5 and TRBJ2-7; absent DNA, TCRdb's TRBD1 call cannot be checked. From germline, CDR1 is MNHEY and CDR2 SVGAGI. The CDR3 covers 16 residues. CDR3 protein: CASSYRFTGGLYEQYF.

The chain is built from TRBV5-1 and TRBJ2-7. The CDR3 is 13 residues long. CDR1 and CDR2 from the germline V gene are SGHRS and YFSETQ. The CDR3 spells CASSLIPHYEQYF.

The chain couples TRBV7-8 to TRBJ1-4. This CDR3 spans 12 amino acids. Germline-derived CDR1 and CDR2 are SGHVS and FQNEAQ. CDR3 sequence reads: CASSFLEEKLFF.

The CDR3: CSAVHVVANTGELFF. V gene TRBV20-1 combines with J gene TRBJ2-2. From germline, CDR1 is DFQATT and CDR2 SNEGSKA (reference sequence). The length of the CDR3 is 15 residues.

The rearrangement links TRBV29-1 to TRBJ2-1; TCRdb indicates TRBD2, and absent DNA this call remains unverified. Germline V lookup: CDR1 SQVTM, CDR2 ANQGSEA. The CDR3 totals 14 residues. This CDR3 reads CSVLPTDDPNEQFF.

The chain employs TRBV28 and TRBJ2-2; as DNA is missing, the TRBD1 call by TCRdb cannot be tested. CDR3 length: 13 residues. Germline V gene data show CDR1 as MDHEN and CDR2 as SYDVKM. The CDR3 here is CASSQGHTGELFF.

J is TRBJ1-1 and V is TRBV7-2; TCRdb lists TRBD1, though no DNA is available to test this call. Germline CDR1 reads SGHTA; CDR2 reads FQGNSA. The CDR3 has 15 amino acids. CDR3 sequence: CASSPPDRARVGAFF.

The chain uses TRBV30 and TRBJ1-2. The CDR3 extends over 14 amino acids. CDR1 is GTSNPN, CDR2 SVGIG, per germline (reference sequence). CDR3 sequence reads: CAWSVQSGPYGYTF.

The chain uses TRBV29-1 and TRBJ2-5; TCRdb reports TRBD2, a call that lacks DNA to check it against. The CDR3 loop spans 16 amino acids. Germline CDR1 and CDR2: SQVTM and ANQGSEA. CDR3: CSVEGPSSGSSETQYF.

This chain uses TRBV24-1 with TRBJ1-1; TCRdb outputs TRBD1, but without DNA this stays unchecked. The CDR3 contains 13 residues. The germline V gene encodes CDR1 KGHDR and CDR2 SFDVKD. This CDR3 is CATGSGQNTEAFF.

The chain uses TRBV4-1 and TRBJ2-3; TCRdb lists TRBD1, though no DNA is available to test this call. CDR1 and CDR2 (germline): MGHRA, YSYEKL. This CDR3 has 16 residues. This CDR3 reads CASSQDRQGGTDTQYF.

The chain has TRBV7-9 and TRBJ2-3; the TRBD2 assignment by TCRdb is unverifiable without DNA. Germline lookup yields CDR1 SEHNR and CDR2 FQNEAQ (reference sequence). The CDR3 is 14 residues long. The CDR3 is CASIRSGRSDTQYF.

V usage is TRBV12-3 or TRBV12-4 and J usage is TRBJ2-5; the TCRdb D gene call, TRBD1, has no DNA to confirm it. This CDR3 contains 14 residues. CDR3 region: CASRLAGDTGTQYF.